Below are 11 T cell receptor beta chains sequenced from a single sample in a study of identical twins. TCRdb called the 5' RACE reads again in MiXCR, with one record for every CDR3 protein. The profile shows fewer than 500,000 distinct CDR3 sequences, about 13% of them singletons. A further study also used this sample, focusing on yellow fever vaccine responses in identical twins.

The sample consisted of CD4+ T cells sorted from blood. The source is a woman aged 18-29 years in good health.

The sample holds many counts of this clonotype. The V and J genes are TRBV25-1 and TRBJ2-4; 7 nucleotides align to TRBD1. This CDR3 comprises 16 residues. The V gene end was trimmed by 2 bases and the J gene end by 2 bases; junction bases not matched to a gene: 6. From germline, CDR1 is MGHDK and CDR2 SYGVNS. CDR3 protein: CASSEAARGSKNIQYF. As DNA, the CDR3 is TGTGCCAGCAGTGAAGCGGCCAGGGGGTCCAAAAACATTCAGTACTTC. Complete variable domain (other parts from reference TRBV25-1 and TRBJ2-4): EADIYQTPRYLVIGTGKKITLECSQTMGHDKMYWYQQDPGMELHLIHYSYGVNSTEKGDLSSESTVSRIRTEHFPLTLESARPSHTSQYLCASSEAARGSKNIQYFGAGTRLSVL.

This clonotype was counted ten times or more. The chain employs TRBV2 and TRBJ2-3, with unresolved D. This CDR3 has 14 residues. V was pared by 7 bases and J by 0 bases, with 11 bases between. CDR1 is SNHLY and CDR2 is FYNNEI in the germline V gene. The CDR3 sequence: CASIGPLSTDTQYF. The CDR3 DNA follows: TGTGCCAGCATCGGACCTCTAAGCACAGATACGCAGTATTTT.

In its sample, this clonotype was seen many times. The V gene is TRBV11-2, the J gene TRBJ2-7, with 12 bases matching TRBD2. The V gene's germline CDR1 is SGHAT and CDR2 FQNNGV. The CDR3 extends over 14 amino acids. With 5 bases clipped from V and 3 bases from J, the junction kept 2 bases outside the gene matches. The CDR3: CASSRLAGVYEQYF. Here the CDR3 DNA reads TGTGCCAGCAGCCGACTAGCGGGAGTCTACGAGCAGTACTTC.

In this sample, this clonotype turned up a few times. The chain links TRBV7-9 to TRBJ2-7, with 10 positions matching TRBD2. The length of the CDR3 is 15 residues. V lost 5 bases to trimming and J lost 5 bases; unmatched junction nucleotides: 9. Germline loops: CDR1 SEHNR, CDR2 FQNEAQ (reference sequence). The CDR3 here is CASSQTGAGGDEQYF. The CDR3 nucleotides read TGTGCCAGCAGCCAAACCGGAGCGGGGGGGGACGAGCAGTACTTC.

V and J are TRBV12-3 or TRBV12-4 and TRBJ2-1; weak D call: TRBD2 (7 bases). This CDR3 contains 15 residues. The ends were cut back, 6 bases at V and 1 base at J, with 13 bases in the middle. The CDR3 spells CASRGGLGSYNEQFF. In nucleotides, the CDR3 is TGTGCCAGCAGGGGGGGGCTAGGGTCCTACAATGAGCAGTTCTTC.

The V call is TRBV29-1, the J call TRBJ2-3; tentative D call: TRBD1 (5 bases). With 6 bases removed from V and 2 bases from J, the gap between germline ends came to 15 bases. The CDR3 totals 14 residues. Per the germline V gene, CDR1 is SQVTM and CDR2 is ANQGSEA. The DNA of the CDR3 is TGCAGCGTGAGACAGCGCCGTCTCACAGATACGCAGTATTTT. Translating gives CSVRQRRLTDTQYF.

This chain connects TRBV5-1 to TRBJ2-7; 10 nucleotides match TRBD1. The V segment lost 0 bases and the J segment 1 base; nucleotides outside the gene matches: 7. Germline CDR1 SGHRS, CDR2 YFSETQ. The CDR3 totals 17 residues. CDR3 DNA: TGCGCCAGCAGCTTGGGCCGAGGGACAGGGGTTTCCTACGAGCAGTACTTC. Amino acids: CASSLGRGTGVSYEQYF.

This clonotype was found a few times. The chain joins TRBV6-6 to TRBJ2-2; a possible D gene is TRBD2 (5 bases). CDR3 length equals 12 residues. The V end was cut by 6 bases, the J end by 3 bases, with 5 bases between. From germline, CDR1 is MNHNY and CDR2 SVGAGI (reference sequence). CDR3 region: CASRADTGELFF. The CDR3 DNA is TGTGCCAGCAGAGCGGACACCGGGGAGCTGTTTTTT.

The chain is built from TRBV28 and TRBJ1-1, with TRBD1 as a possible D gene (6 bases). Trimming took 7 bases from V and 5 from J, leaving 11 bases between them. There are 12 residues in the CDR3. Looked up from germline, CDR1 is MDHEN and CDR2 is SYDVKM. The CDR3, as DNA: TGTGCCAGCAAGAGGGGGGGGACTGAAGCTTTCTTT. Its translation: CASKRGGTEAFF. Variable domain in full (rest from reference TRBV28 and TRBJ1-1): DVKVTQSSRYLVKRTGEKVFLECVQDMDHENMFWYRQDPGLGLRLIYFSYDVKMKEKGDIPEGYSVSREKKERFSLILESASTNQTSMYLCASKRGGTEAFFGQGTRLTVV.

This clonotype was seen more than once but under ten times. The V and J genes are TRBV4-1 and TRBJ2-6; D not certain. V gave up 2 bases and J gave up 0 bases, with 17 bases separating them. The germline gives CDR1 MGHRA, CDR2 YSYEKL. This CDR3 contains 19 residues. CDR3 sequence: CASSQYGHVGLSGANVLTF. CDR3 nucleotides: TGCGCCAGCAGCCAATATGGCCATGTTGGTCTCTCTGGGGCCAACGTCCTGACTTTC.

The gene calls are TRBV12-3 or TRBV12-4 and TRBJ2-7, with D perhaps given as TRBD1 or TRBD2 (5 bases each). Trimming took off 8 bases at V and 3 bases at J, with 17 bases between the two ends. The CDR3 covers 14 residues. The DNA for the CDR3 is TGTGCCAGCCGGACGGGGTCTGGGGGCTACGAGCAGTACTTC. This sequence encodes CASRTGSGGYEQYF.